These 19 T cell receptor beta chains came from one sample sequenced in a study of glioma-infiltrating T cells after dendritic cell vaccination. Clones were read by immunoSEQ multiplex PCR, and TCRdb kept only the in-frame ones, dropping some. Among around 100,000 clones listed, roughly 76% were seen once. The sequences come from blood, collected before dendritic cell vaccination. The receptors shown here come from a human donor with glioblastoma.

This clone showed up just a few times. The chain employs TRBV19 and TRBJ1-1, with no clear D. CDR3 length: 14 amino acids. V was shortened by 0 bases and J by 4 bases, with 9 bases between the two germline ends. Per the germline V gene, CDR1 is LNHDA and CDR2 is SQIVND (reference sequence). Here the CDR3 DNA reads TGTGCCAGTAGTATAGAACCTTCCGGCACTGAAGCTTTCTTT. Encoded protein: CASSIEPSGTEAFF.

The gene calls are TRBV6-6 and TRBJ2-1; 7 bases fit TRBD1. The length of the CDR3 is 16 residues. J was trimmed by 2 bases and V by 6 bases; bases with no gene match: 10. Per the germline V gene, CDR1 is MNHNY and CDR2 is SVGAGI (reference sequence). For the CDR3, the DNA is TGTGCCAGCAGCCATCTGGGACAGCGAACCTACAATGAGCAGTTCTTC. It translates to CASSHLGQRTYNEQFF.

The chain couples TRBV6-4 to TRBJ2-7; the D gene is possibly TRBD1 (5 bases). The V end lost 0 bases, the J end lost 3 bases, and 15 bases lay between the germline ends. The CDR3 runs to 16 residues. CDR1 and CDR2 (germline): MRHNA, SNTAGT. The CDR3 spells CASSDSARVWDYEQYF. The CDR3 DNA is TGTGCCAGCAGTGACTCGGCCAGGGTATGGGACTACGAGCAGTACTTC.

V usage is TRBV7-9 and J usage is TRBJ2-7; the D gene is possibly TRBD1 (6 bases). CDR3 length: 19 amino acids. The V and J ends lost 5 bases and 2 bases respectively, with 28 bases between them. Germline assignment: CDR1 SEHNR and CDR2 FQNEAQ (reference sequence). In nucleotides, the CDR3 is TGTGCCAGCAGCAAGCTTAGAATTGATGGGGGCGGCTCTCCCTACGAGCAGTACTTC. Its protein is CASSKLRIDGGGSPYEQYF.

The rearrangement uses TRBV11-2 and TRBJ2-1; 13 nucleotides match TRBD2. The J segment lost 8 bases and the V segment lost 6 bases, leaving 7 bases of the junction unmatched. Per germline, CDR1 SGHAT and CDR2 FQNNGV. The CDR3 spans 15 residues. CDR3 in amino acids: CASSSRTSGGDEQFF. The CDR3 region has the DNA TGTGCCAGCAGTTCGCGGACTAGCGGGGGAGATGAGCAGTTCTTC.

This sequence joins TRBV5-1 and TRBJ2-1; 7 positions match TRBD2. This CDR3 is built from 16 residues. Germline CDR1 is SGHRS and CDR2 is YFSETQ. After removal of 4 bases from V and 0 bases from J, the junction contained 7 bases not matched to a gene. CDR3 nucleotide sequence: TGCGCCAGCAGCCTCTCAGCGGGGAGCTCCTACAATGAGCAGTTCTTC. It translates to CASSLSAGSSYNEQFF. The full variable domain, in which reference TRBV5-1 and TRBJ2-1 provide the parts outside the CDR3, is KAGVTQTPRYLIKTRGQQVTLSCSPISGHRSVSWYQQTPGQGLQFLFEYFSETQRNKGNFPGRFSGRQFSNSRSEMNVSTLELGDSALYLCASSLSAGSSYNEQFFGPGTRLTVL.

V usage is TRBV14 and J usage is TRBJ1-1; perhaps TRBD1 as D (5 bases). Per germline, CDR1 SGHDN and CDR2 FVKESK. Trimming left V 1 base short and J 4 bases short, with 13 bases between. The CDR3 sequence is 15 residues long. Here the CDR3 reads CASSQALGGGTEAFF. The CDR3 DNA is TGTGCCAGCAGCCAAGCCCTGGGGGGTGGCACTGAAGCTTTCTTT.

V and J are TRBV5-4 and TRBJ1-4, with unresolved D. The germline V and J ends were trimmed by 0 bases and 8 bases, with 8 bases remaining between them. The CDR3 runs to 13 residues. From germline, CDR1 is SGHNT and CDR2 YYREEE (reference sequence). CDR3 in amino acids: CASSLETGEKLFF. The CDR3 DNA reads as TGTGCCAGCAGCTTGGAAACCGGGGAAAAACTGTTTTTT. The complete variable domain, with remaining parts taken from reference TRBV5-4 and TRBJ1-4, reads ETGVTQSPTHLIKTRGQQVTLRCSSQSGHNTVSWYQQALGQGPQFIFQYYREEENGRGNFPPRFSGLQFPNYSSELNVNALELDDSALYLCASSLETGEKLFFGSGTQLSVL.

The V gene is TRBV11-2, the J gene TRBJ2-2; D possibly corresponds to TRBD1 (5 bases). CDR1 is SGHAT and CDR2 is FQNNGV in the germline V gene. CDR3 size: 15 residues. V was clipped by 3 bases and J by 3 bases, with 11 bases between them. The CDR3 DNA reads TGTGCCAGCAGCTTTGCCAGGGCGGACACCGGGGAGCTGTTTTTT. Protein: CASSFARADTGELFF.

This clone was seen more than once but under ten times. The CDR3 reads CASSETSHEQFF. Written as DNA, the CDR3 is TGTGCCAGCAGTGAAACTAGCCATGAGCAGTTCTTC. V and J are TRBV2 and TRBJ2-1; D perhaps matches TRBD2 (6 bases). Germline V CDR1 and CDR2: SNHLY, FYNNEI. This CDR3 is 12 amino acids long. V was shortened by 2 bases and J by 8 bases, with 7 bases between the two germline ends.

This clone was detected once. The chain has TRBV6-5 and TRBJ2-2; D uncertain. This CDR3 region has 16 residues. V lost 0 bases and J lost 7, with 15 bases in between. Germline-derived CDR1 and CDR2 are MNHEY and SVGAGI. The CDR3 sequence is CASSYSVADNGGELFF. Written as DNA, the CDR3 is TGTGCCAGCAGTTACTCGGTGGCAGACAATGGCGGGGAGCTGTTTTTT.

The V and J genes are TRBV20-1 and TRBJ2-5; no reliable D call. V was trimmed by 7 bases and J by 2 bases, leaving 8 bases between them. Per germline, CDR1 DFQATT and CDR2 SNEGSKA (reference sequence). The length of the CDR3 is 11 residues. CDR3 sequence (DNA): TGCAGTGTGGCGGTACAAGAGACCCAGTACTTC. This translates into CSVAVQETQYF.

This rearrangement joins TRBV19 to TRBJ2-7; 8 nucleotides align to TRBD1. The CDR3 runs 14 residues. Germline CDR1 reads LNHDA; CDR2 reads SQIVND (reference sequence). V lost 3 bases, J lost 4 bases, and 5 bases stayed unmatched. In nucleotides, the CDR3 is TGTGCCAGTAGTATTGGGACAGGACAGTACGAGCAGTACTTC. Translated, it gives CASSIGTGQYEQYF.

The V call is TRBV5-4, the J call TRBJ2-2; 7 bases line up with TRBD1. The CDR3 covers 15 residues. The germline V gene encodes CDR1 SGHNT and CDR2 YYREEE (reference sequence). V was clipped by 1 base and J by 0 bases; unmatched bases: 0. DNA for the CDR3: TGTGCCAGCAGCTTGACAGGGGCGAACACCGGGGAGCTGTTTTTT. Residues: CASSLTGANTGELFF.

This chain connects TRBV19 to TRBJ2-1, with unresolved D. The length of the CDR3 is 13 residues. Looked up from germline, CDR1 is LNHDA and CDR2 is SQIVND (reference sequence). V lost 5 bases to trimming and J lost 7 bases, with 12 bases between them. This CDR3 is CASSQAKVNEQFF. CDR3 bases: TGTGCCAGTAGTCAGGCAAAGGTTAATGAGCAGTTCTTC.

The chain carries TRBV19 and TRBJ1-6, with D possibly TRBD1 on 5 matching bases. Germline V gene data show CDR1 as LNHDA and CDR2 as SQIVND (reference sequence). V was clipped by 10 bases and J by 9 bases, with 16 bases between them. The CDR3 length is 13 residues. The CDR3 sequence: CATCGTVGSPLHF. The CDR3 coding sequence is TGTGCCACCTGCGGGACGGTGGGTTCACCCCTCCACTTT. The complete variable domain, with remaining parts taken from reference TRBV19 and TRBJ1-6, reads DGGITQSPKYLFRKEGQNVTLSCEQNLNHDAMYWYRQDPGQGLRLIYYSQIVNDFQKGDIAEGYSVSREKKESFPLTVTSAQKNPTAFYLCATCGTVGSPLHFGNGTRLTVT.

V usage is TRBV2 and J usage is TRBJ1-5; D is unresolved. Deletions cut 4 bases from V and 5 bases from J, with 9 bases between. Germline lookup yields CDR1 SNHLY and CDR2 FYNNEI. The CDR3 is 13 residues long. The CDR3 DNA reads as TGTGCCAGCAGTGTACGTAGTTATCAGCCCCAGCATTTT. Protein: CASSVRSYQPQHF.

This chain links TRBV2 with TRBJ2-1; TRBD2 matches 12 bases. In germline, CDR1 is SNHLY, CDR2 FYNNEI. Trimming at V came to 2 bases and at J to 7 bases, leaving 9 bases not matched to a gene. This CDR3 spans 17 amino acids. The CDR3: CASSELRLAGGANEQFF. CDR3 nucleotide sequence: TGTGCCAGCAGTGAACTCAGGCTAGCGGGGGGGGCTAATGAGCAGTTCTTC.

A note on this clone: The junction and the germline gene differ at one end; a read error may be behind it. The chain carries TRBV28 and TRBJ1-5, with 7 bases matching TRBD1. The germline V gene has CDR1 MDHEN and CDR2 SYDVKM. This CDR3 region has 13 residues. In DNA form, the CDR3 reads TGTGCCAGCAGTCTCGGACAGGCCCCCGGCCCTCTTTTT. This codes for CASSLGQAPGPLF.